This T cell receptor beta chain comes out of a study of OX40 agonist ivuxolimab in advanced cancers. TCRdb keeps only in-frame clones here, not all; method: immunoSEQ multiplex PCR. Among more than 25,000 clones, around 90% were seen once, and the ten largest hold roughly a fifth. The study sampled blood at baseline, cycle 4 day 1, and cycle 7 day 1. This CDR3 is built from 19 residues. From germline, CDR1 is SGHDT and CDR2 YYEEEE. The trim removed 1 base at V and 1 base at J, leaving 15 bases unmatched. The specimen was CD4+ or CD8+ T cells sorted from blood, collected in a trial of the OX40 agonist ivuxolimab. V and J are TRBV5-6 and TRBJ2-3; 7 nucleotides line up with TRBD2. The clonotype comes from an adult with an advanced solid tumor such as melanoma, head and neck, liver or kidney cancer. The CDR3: CASSLWLLAEWRGTDTQYF. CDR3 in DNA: TGTGCCAGCAGCTTGTGGTTGCTAGCGGAGTGGCGGGGCACAGATACGCAGTATTTT.